This passage covers 4 T cell receptor beta chains from one sample sequenced in a study of graft-versus-host responses after intestinal transplantation. Profiled with immunoSEQ multiplex PCR; TCRdb holds only in-frame clones, not every one. In the table there are over 15,000 clones, 74% of which are singletons. Intraepithelial and lamina propria lymphocytes were released after the graft tissue was processed. The sample here was ileum tissue, taken 14 days after transplant. The receptors here all came from a human patient who received an intestinal transplant, so some T cells may come from the graft donor.

The V and J genes are TRBV6-5 and TRBJ2-2, with no clear D. The germline gives CDR1 MNHEY, CDR2 SVGAGI. The CDR3 sequence is 14 residues long. Trimming removed 0 bases from V and 6 bases from J, with 8 bases in between. CDR3 sequence: CASSYSSPPGELFF. In nucleotides, the CDR3 is TGTGCCAGCAGTTACTCATCCCCCCCCGGGGAGCTGTTTTTT.

V and J are TRBV6-1 and TRBJ2-7; D is undetermined. The CDR3 sequence is 14 residues long. Germline lookup yields CDR1 MNHNS and CDR2 SASEGT. V shed 2 bases and J shed 2 bases, with 10 bases lying between them. CDR3 nucleotide sequence: TGTGCCAGCAGTGAATCTAGAGGTCCCTACGAGCAGTACTTC. This gives the protein CASSESRGPYEQYF.

The V call is TRBV28, the J call TRBJ2-1; 8 positions match TRBD2. The CDR3 has 15 amino acids. Trimming cost V 6 bases and J 2 bases; bases outside gene matches: 6. Germline V gene sequence: CDR1 MDHEN, CDR2 SYDVKM. The CDR3 reads CASSLMTSAYNEQFF. DNA for the CDR3: TGTGCCAGCAGCCTTATGACTAGCGCCTACAATGAGCAGTTCTTC.

A note on this clone: One end of the junction does not line up with germline, which may come from a read error. The rearrangement links TRBV28 to TRBJ2-7, with 10 bases fitting TRBD1. The CDR3 is 15 residues long. Germline lookup yields CDR1 MDHEN and CDR2 SYDVKM. CDR3 residues: CTSSPAGTGVHEQYF. DNA for the CDR3: TGTACCAGCAGTCCCGCCGGGACAGGGGTCCACGAGCAGTACTTC.